Reported below is one T cell receptor beta chain. What it binds is not known. These data belong to a study of beta chain features in type 1 diabetes. Study findings and constraints: All four CD4+ subsets of Type 1 diabetes patients contained TCRB CDR3s that were moderately but significantly shorter.

CDR3 length equals 13 residues. Trimming pared 6 bases from V and 3 bases from J, leaving 10 bases between. Looked up from germline, CDR1 is SNHLY and CDR2 is FYNNEI. The sequenced template was cDNA made from the entire isolated RNA. Regulatory, naive and central memory T cell samples averaged approximately 3.3 million reads. The method was immunoSEQ multiplex PCR; TCRdb's version includes in-frame clones alone and lacks a portion of them. The sample consists of tens of thousands of clones, about 48% of them appearing once. V gene TRBV2 combines with J gene TRBJ2-3; D is undetermined. What was sequenced was central memory CD4+ T cells from blood. The TCR was taken from a man younger than 45 with type 1 diabetes. This CDR3 reads CASRGPATDTQYF. For the CDR3, the DNA is TGTGCCAGCAGGGGCCCGGCTACAGATACGCAGTATTTT.